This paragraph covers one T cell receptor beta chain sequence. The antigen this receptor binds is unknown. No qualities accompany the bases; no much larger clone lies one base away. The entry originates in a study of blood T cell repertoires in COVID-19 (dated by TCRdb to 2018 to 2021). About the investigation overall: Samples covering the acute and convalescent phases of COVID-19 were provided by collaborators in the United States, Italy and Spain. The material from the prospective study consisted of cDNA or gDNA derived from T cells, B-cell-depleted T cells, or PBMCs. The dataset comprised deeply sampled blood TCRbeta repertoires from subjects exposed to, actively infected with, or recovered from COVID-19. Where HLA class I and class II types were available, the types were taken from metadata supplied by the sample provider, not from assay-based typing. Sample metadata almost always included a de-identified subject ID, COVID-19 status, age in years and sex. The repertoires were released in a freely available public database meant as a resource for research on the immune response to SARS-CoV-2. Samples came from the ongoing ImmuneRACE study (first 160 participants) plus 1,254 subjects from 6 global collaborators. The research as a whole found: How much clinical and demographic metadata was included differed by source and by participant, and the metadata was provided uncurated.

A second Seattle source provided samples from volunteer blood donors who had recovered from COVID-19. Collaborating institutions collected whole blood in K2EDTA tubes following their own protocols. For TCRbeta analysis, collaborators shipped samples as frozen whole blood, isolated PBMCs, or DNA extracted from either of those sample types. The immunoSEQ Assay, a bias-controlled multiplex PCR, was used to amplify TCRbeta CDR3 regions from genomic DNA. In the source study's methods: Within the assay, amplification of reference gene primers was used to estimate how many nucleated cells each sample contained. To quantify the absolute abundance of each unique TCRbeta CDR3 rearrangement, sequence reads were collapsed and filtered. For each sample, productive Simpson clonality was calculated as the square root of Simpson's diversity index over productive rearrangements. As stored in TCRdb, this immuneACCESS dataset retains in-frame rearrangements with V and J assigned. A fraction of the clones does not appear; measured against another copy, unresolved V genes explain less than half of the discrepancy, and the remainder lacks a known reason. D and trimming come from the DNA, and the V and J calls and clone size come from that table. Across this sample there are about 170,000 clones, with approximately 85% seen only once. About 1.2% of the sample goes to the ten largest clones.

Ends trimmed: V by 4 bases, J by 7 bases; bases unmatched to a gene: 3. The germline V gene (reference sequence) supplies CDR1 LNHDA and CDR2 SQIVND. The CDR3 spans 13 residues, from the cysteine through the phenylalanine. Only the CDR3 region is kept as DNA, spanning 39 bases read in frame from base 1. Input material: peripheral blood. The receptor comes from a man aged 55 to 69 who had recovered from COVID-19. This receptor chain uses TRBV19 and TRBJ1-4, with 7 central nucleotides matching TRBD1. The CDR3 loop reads CASSRQGSEKLFF. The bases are TGTGCCAGTAGTAGACAGGGCTCTGAAAAACTGTTTTTT.